Below, one T cell receptor beta chain is given with its context. Its target is unknown. Time point given: week 5, during vaccination. Alongside topical imiquimod, each dose of vaccine comprised 300 ug of mutant IDH1 20-mer peptide. Every donor had a new WHO grade 3 or 4 astrocytoma that was IDH1-mutant, with loss of nuclear ATRX. The data stem from a study of a mutant IDH1 vaccine in newly diagnosed glioma. Background on the study: Patients got their first vaccination 4-6 weeks after radiotherapy alone, or with temozolomide cycles. Most had both radiotherapy and temozolomide beforehand; others had only one.

Study-wide findings and caveats: There seemed to be no relation between pseudoprogression and changes in top peripheral T cell clonotypes.

Method: immunoSEQ multiplex PCR; TCRdb's copy keeps in-frame clones and lacks some. The sample includes about 58,000 clones, 84% of them seen just once. Per the germline V gene, CDR1 is MNHEY and CDR2 is SVGAGI. V lost 6 bases to trimming and J lost 5 bases, with 7 bases between them. This CDR3 region has 11 residues. Sequencing used PBMCs, obtained from a glioma patient whose treatment included an IDH1 peptide vaccine. This receptor was obtained from a woman aged 45 to 65 with glioma. The chain carries TRBV6-5 and TRBJ1-1; D remains unclear. CDR3 sequence reads: CASSDVTEAFF. Here the CDR3 DNA reads TGTGCCAGCAGCGACGTAACTGAAGCTTTCTTT.